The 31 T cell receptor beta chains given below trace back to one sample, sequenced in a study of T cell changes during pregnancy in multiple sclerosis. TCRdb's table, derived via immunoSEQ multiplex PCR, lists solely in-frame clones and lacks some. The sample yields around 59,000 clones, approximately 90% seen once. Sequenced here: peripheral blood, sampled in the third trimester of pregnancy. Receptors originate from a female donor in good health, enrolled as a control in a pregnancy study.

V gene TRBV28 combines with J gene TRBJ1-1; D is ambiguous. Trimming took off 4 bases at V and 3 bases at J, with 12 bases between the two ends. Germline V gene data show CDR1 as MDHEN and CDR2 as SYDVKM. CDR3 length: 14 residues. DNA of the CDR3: TGTGCCAGCAGTTCCCCTACAGTTTACACTGAAGCTTTCTTT. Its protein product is CASSSPTVYTEAFF.

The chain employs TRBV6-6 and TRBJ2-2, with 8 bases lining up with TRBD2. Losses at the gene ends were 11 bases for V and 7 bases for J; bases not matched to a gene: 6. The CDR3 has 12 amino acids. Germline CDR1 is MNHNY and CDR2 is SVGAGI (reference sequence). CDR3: CASQRERGELFF. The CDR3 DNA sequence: TGTGCCTCCCAGCGGGAGCGCGGGGAGCTGTTTTTT.

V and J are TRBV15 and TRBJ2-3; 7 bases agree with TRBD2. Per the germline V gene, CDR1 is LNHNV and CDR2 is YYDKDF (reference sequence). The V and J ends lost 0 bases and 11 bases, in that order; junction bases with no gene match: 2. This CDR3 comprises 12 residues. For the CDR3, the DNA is TGTGCCACCAGCAGAGATGGCGGGAGGCAGTATTTT. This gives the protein CATSRDGGRQYF.

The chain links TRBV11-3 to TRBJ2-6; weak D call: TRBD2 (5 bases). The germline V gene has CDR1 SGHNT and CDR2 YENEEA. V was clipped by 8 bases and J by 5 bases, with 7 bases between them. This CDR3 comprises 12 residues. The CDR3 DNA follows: TGTGCCAGCTCGGGAAGGGCCAACGTCCTGACTTTC. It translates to CASSGRANVLTF.

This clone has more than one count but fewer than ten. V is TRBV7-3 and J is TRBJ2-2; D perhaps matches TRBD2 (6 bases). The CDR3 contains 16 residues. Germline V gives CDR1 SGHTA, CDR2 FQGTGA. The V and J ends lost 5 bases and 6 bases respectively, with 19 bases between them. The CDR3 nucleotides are TGTGCCAGCAGCCCGAACGGGGGATGGTCGGCCGGGGAGCTGTTTTTT. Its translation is CASSPNGGWSAGELFF.

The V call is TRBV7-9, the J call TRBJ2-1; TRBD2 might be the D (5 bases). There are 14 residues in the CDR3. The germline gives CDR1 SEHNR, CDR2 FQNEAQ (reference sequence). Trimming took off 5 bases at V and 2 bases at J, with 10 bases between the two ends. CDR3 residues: CASSPRGPYNEQFF. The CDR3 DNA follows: TGTGCCAGCAGCCCCCGAGGGCCCTACAATGAGCAGTTCTTC.

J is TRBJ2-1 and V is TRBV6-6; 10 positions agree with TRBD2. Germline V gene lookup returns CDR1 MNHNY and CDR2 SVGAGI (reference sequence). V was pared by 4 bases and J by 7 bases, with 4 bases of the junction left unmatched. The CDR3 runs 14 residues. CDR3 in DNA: TGTGCCAGCAGTTTACTAGCGGGAAGGAATGAGCAGTTCTTC. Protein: CASSLLAGRNEQFF.

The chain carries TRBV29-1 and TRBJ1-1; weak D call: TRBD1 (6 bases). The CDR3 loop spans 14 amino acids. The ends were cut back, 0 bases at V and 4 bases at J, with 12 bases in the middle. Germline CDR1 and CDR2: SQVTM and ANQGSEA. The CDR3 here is CSVEDLGGGTEAFF. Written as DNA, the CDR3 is TGCAGCGTTGAAGATTTAGGGGGTGGCACTGAAGCTTTCTTT.

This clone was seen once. For the CDR3, the DNA is TGTGCCAGCAGCTTATCAGGGGGGAGGACTGAAGCTTTCTTT. Its translation: CASSLSGGRTEAFF. The chain employs TRBV7-6 and TRBJ1-1; 7 bases line up with TRBD1. The V and J ends lost 2 bases and 5 bases, in that order; junction bases with no gene match: 5. CDR1 is SGHVS, CDR2 FNYEAQ, per germline. The CDR3 contains 14 residues.

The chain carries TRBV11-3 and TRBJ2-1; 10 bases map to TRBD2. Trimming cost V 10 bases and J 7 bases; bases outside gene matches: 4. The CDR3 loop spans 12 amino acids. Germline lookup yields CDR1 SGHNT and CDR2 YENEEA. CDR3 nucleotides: TGTGCCATCCTAGCGGGAGTGAATGAGCAGTTCTTC. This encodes CAILAGVNEQFF.

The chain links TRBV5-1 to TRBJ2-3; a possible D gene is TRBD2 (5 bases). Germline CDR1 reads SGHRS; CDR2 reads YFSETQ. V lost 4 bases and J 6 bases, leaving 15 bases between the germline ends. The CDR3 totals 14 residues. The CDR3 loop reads CASSGSGSSDTQYF. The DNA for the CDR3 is TGCGCCAGCAGCGGGAGCGGATCCTCGGATACGCAGTATTTT.

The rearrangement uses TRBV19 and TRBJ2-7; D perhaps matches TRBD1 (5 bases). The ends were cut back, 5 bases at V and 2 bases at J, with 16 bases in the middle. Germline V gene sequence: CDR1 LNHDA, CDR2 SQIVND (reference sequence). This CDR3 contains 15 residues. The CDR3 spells CASSVPQVIPYEQYF. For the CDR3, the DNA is TGTGCCAGTAGTGTTCCACAGGTAATCCCCTACGAGCAGTACTTC.

The CDR3: CASSSTVSGGRYTGELFF. The CDR3, as DNA: TGTGCCAGCAGCTCGACAGTGAGTGGCGGGAGATATACCGGGGAGCTGTTTTTT. This rearrangement joins TRBV11-1 to TRBJ2-2; 7 bases align to TRBD2. The germline V gene encodes CDR1 SGHAT and CDR2 FQDESV (reference sequence). This CDR3 has 18 amino acids. V trimming: 4 bases; J trimming: 5 bases; junction bases outside the gene matches: 16.

CDR3 bases: TGCAGCGTTGAAGGCCTTCGAGGGACTAGCGAGCAAGAGACCCAGTACTTC. It is translated as CSVEGLRGTSEQETQYF. The chain joins TRBV29-1 to TRBJ2-5; 10 bases map to TRBD2. The germline V gene has CDR1 SQVTM and CDR2 ANQGSEA. The CDR3 has 17 amino acids. The trim removed 1 base at V and 2 bases at J, leaving 10 bases unmatched.

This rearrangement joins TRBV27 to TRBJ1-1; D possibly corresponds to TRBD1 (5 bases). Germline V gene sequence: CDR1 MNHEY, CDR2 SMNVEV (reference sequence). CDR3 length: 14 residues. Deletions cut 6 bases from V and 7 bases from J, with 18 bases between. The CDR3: CASSAWGGYLEAFF. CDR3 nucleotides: TGTGCCAGCAGCGCTTGGGGCGGATACCTTGAAGCTTTCTTT.

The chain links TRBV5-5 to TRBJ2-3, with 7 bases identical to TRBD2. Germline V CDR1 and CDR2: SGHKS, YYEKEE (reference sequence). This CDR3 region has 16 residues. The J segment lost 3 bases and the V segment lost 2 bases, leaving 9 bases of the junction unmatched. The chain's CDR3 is CASSFRLAVGTDTQYF. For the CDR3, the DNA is TGTGCCAGCAGCTTTCGGCTAGCGGTGGGAACAGATACGCAGTATTTT.

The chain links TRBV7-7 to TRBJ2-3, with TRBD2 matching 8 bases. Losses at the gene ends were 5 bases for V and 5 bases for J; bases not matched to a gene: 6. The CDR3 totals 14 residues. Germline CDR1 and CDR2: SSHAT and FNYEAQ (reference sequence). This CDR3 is CASSPGTSRDTQYF. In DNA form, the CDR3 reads TGTGCCAGCAGCCCTGGGACTAGTAGAGATACGCAGTATTTT.

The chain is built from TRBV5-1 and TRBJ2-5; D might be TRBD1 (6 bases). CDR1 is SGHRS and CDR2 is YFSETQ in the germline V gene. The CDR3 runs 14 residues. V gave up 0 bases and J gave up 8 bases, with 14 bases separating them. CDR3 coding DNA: TGCGCCAGCAGCTTGGTAACAGGGAAGAAAACCCAGTACTTC. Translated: CASSLVTGKKTQYF.

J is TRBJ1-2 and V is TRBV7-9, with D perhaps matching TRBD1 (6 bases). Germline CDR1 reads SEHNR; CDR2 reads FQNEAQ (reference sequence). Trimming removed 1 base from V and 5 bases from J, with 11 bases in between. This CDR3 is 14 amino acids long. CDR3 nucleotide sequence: TGTGCCAGCAGCTTAGGAGGGGACAATTATGGCTACACCTTC. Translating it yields CASSLGGDNYGYTF.

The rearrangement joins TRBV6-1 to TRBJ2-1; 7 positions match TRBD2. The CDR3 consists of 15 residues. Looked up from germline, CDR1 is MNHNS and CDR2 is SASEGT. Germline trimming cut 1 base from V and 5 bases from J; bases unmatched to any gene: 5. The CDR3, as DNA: TGTGCCAGCAGTGAAGGCTCTAGCGGCCACAATGAGCAGTTCTTC. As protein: CASSEGSSGHNEQFF.

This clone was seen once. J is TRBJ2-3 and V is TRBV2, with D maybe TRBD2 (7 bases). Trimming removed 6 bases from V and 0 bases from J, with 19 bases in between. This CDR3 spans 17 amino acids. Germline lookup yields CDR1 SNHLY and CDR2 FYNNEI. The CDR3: CASSARGAELSTDTQYF. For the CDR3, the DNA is TGTGCCAGCAGCGCCCGGGGGGCTGAACTTAGCACAGATACGCAGTATTTT.

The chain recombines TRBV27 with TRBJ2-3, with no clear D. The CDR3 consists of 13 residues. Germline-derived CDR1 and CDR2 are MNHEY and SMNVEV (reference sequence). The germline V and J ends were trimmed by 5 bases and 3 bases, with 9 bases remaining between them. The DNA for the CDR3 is TGTGCCAGCAGTACTCCCTGGACAGATACGCAGTATTTT. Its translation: CASSTPWTDTQYF.

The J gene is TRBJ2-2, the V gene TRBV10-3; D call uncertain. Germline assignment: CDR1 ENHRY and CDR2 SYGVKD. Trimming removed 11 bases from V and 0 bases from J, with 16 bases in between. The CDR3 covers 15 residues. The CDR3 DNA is TGTGCCCCCCCTTTATGTGGCTCGAACACCGGGGAGCTGTTTTTT. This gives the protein CAPPLCGSNTGELFF.

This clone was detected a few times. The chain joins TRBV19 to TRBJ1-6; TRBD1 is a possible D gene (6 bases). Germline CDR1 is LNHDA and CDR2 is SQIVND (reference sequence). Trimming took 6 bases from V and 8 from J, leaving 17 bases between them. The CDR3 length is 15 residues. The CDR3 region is CASSEPGGAHSPLHF. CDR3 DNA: TGTGCCAGTAGCGAACCGGGGGGCGCCCATTCACCCCTCCACTTT.

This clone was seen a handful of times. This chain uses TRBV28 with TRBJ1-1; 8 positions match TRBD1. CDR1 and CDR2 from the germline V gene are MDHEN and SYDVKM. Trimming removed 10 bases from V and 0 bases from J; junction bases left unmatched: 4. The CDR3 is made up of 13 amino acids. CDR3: CATWDRLNTEAFF. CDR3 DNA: TGTGCCACCTGGGACAGGCTGAACACTGAAGCTTTCTTT.

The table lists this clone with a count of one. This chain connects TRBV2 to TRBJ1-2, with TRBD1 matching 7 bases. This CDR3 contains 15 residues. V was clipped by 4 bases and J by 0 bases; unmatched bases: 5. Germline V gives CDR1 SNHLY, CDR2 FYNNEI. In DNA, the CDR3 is TGTGCCAGCAGTGCACAGGGGAAAACTAACTATGGCTACACCTTC. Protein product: CASSAQGKTNYGYTF.

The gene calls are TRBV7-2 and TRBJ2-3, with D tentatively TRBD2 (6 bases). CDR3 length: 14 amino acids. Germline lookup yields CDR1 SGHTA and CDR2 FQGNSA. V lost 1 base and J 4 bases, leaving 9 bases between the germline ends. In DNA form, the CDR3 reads TGTGCCAGCAGCTTAGTGGCTAGCGCAGATACGCAGTATTTT. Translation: CASSLVASADTQYF. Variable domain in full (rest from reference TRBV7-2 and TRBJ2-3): GAGVSQSPSNKVTEKGKDVELRCDPISGHTALYWYRQSLGQGLEFLIYFQGNSAPDKSGLPSDRFSAERTGGSVSTLTIQRTQQEDSAVYLCASSLVASADTQYFGPGTRLTVL.

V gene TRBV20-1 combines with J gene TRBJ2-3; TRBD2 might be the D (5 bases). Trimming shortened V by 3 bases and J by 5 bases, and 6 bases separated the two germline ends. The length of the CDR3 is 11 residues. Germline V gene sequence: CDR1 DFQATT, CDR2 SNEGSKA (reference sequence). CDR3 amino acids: CSASRGDTQYF. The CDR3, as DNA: TGCAGTGCTAGCCGGGGAGATACGCAGTATTTT.

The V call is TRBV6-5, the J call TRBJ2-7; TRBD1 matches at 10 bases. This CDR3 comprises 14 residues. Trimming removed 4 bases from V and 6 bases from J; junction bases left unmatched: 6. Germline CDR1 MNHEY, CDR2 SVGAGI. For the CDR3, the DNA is TGTGCCAGCAGTTCTGACAGGGGGCTGGTCGAGCAGTACTTC. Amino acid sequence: CASSSDRGLVEQYF.

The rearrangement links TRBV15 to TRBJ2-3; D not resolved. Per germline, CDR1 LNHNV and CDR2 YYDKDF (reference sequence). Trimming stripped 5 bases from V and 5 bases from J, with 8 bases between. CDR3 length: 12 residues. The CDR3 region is CATSGRGDTQYF. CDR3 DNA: TGTGCCACCAGCGGCCGCGGAGATACGCAGTATTTT.

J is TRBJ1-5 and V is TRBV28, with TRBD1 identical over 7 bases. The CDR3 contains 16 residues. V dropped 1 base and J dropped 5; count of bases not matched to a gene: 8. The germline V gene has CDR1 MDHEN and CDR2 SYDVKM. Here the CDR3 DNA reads TGTGCCAGCAGTTTATATGAGGGGGCCAAGGATCAGCCCCAGCATTTT. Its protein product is CASSLYEGAKDQPQHF.